This T cell receptor (beta chain) was identified in a study of OX40 agonist ivuxolimab in advanced cancers. Overall study results and limits: Within 6 weeks, CD4+ and CD8+ blood T cells expanded clonally at 0.1 to 3.0 mg/kg.

This clone was seen only a few times. What it binds is unknown. V was clipped by 4 bases and J by 4 bases, with 10 bases between them. This CDR3 region has 13 residues. Germline V CDR1 and CDR2: SGHTA, FQGTGA. The assay was immunoSEQ multiplex PCR, and TCRdb's table has in-frame clones only and misses some. Of roughly 100,000 clones in the sample, just under 95% were seen once. This clonotype was obtained from an adult with an advanced solid tumor such as melanoma, head and neck, liver or kidney cancer. This sequence joins TRBV7-3 and TRBJ2-5; a weak D match, TRBD2 (5 bases). The sample here was CD4+ or CD8+ T cells sorted from blood, taken in a trial of the OX40 agonist ivuxolimab. Here the CDR3 reads CASSSTMGETQYF. CDR3 in DNA: TGTGCCAGCAGCTCGACTATGGGAGAGACCCAGTACTTC.